This TCR beta chain was profiled in a study of T cell changes during pregnancy in multiple sclerosis. This table comes from immunoSEQ multiplex PCR, and its TCRdb copy is limited to in-frame clones, with some not included. The profile shows around 60,000 clones, roughly 93% of them singletons. The ends lost 2 bases at V and 4 bases at J; junction bases unmatched: 17. The CDR3 loop spans 19 amino acids. CDR1 is SGHAT, CDR2 FQNNGV, per germline. The sequenced sample was peripheral blood, obtained after pregnancy. V usage is TRBV11-2 and J usage is TRBJ2-5; 9 bases match TRBD1. This clonotype originated in a female donor with multiple sclerosis, enrolled in a pregnancy study. The chain's CDR3 is CASSLWFPDRGLVGETQYF. The CDR3 DNA is TGTGCCAGCAGCTTATGGTTTCCGGACAGGGGTTTGGTAGGAGAGACCCAGTACTTC.